Below, one T cell receptor (beta chain) is given with its context. These data belong to a study of CD8 T cells in Susac syndrome. Random hexamers served to reverse transcribe roughly 0.5 to 1 ug RNA. The method of amplification for TCR beta CDR3 was immunoSEQ multiplex PCR, covering 54 Vbeta and 13 Jbeta. One entry per CDR3 protein results from TCRdb running MiXCR on the immunoSEQ multiplex PCR reads. The top ten clones hold about 0.28% of a sample with roughly 80,000 distinct CDR3 sequences, approximately 94% of them seen once. CDR3 length equals 15 residues. The V gene's germline CDR1 is SGHRS and CDR2 YFSETQ. Trimming pared 3 bases from V and 7 bases from J, leaving 20 bases between.

The chain links TRBV5-1 to TRBJ2-7; possible D gene TRBD1, 7 bases. Sequences were obtained from CD8+ T cells from PBMCs. The clonotype comes from a human donor in good health. In DNA form, the CDR3 reads TGCGCCAGCAGCTCACTTCAGGGGGTTGGGGGGGAGCAGTACTTC. Translation gives CASSSLQGVGGEQYF.